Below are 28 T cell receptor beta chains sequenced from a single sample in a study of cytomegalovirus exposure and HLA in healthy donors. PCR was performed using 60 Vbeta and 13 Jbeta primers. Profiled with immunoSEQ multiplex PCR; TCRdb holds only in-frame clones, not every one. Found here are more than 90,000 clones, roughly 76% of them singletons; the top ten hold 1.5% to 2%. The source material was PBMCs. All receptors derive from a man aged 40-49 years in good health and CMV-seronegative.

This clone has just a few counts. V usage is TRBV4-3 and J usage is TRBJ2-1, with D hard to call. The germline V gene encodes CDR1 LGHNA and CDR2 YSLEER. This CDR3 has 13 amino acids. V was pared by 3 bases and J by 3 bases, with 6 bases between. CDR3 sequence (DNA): TGCGCCAGCAGCCACCTAGTCTACAATGAGCAGTTCTTC. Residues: CASSHLVYNEQFF.

CDR3 coding DNA: TGTGCCACCAGCAGAGGTGGTAGCGGCACCGGGGAGCTGTTTTTT. It specifies CATSRGGSGTGELFF. This chain links TRBV15 with TRBJ2-2; D perhaps matches TRBD2 (6 bases). There are 15 residues in the CDR3. V dropped 1 base and J dropped 4 bases, with 10 bases sitting between them. CDR1 LNHNV and CDR2 YYDKDF come from the germline V gene (reference sequence).

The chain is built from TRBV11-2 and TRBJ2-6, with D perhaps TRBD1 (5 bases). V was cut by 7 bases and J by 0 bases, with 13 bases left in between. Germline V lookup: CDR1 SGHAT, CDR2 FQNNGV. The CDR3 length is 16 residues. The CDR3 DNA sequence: TGTGCCAGCACATTATTCCAGGGCTCTGGGGCCAACGTCCTGACTTTC. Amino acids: CASTLFQGSGANVLTF.

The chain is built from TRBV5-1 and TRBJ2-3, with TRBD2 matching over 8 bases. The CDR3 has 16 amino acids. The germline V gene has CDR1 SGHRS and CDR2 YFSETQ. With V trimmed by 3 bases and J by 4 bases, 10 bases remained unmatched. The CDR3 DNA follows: TGCGCCAGCAGCTCCGATTTAGCGGGGAGGGCAGATACGCAGTATTTT. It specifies CASSSDLAGRADTQYF.

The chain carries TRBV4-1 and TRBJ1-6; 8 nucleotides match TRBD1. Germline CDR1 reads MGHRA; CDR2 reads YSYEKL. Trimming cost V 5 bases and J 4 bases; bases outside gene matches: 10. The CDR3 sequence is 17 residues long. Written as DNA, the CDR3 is TGCGCCAGCAGCAAAGTGGGACAGGAAACTTATAATTCACCCCTCCACTTT. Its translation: CASSKVGQETYNSPLHF.

The CDR3 spells CASSFGGRGYNEKLFF. The CDR3, as DNA: TGTGCCAGCAGTTTTGGGGGAAGGGGGTATAATGAAAAACTGTTTTTT. V is TRBV28 and J is TRBJ1-4, with D perhaps TRBD1 (6 bases). The CDR3 loop spans 16 amino acids. Germline loops: CDR1 MDHEN, CDR2 SYDVKM. V was cut by 3 bases and J by 4 bases, with 15 bases left in between.

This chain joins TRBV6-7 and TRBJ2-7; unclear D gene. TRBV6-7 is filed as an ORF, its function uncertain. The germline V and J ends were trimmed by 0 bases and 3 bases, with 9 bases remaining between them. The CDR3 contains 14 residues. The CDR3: CASSYSRVLYEQYF. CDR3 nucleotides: TGTGCCAGCAGTTACTCGCGCGTTCTCTACGAGCAGTACTTC.

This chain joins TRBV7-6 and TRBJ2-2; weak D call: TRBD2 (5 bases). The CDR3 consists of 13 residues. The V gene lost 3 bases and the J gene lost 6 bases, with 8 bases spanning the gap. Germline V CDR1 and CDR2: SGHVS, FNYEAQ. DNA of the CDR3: TGTGCCAGCAGCTTTGACGGGGCCGGGGAGCTGTTTTTT. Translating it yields CASSFDGAGELFF.

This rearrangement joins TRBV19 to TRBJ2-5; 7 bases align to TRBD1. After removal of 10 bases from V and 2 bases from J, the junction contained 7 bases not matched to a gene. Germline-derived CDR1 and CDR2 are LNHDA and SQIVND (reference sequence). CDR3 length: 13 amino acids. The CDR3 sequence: CATKPRGQETQYF. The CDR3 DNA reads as TGTGCCACCAAGCCCAGGGGGCAAGAGACCCAGTACTTC.

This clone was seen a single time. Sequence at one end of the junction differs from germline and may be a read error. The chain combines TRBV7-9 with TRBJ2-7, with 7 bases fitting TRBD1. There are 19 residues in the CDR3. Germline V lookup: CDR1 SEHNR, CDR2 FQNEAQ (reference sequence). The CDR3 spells CSSSFPHRDRGQPTYEQYF. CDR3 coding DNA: TGTTCCAGCAGCTTTCCCCACCGGGACAGAGGACAACCTACATACGAGCAGTACTTC.

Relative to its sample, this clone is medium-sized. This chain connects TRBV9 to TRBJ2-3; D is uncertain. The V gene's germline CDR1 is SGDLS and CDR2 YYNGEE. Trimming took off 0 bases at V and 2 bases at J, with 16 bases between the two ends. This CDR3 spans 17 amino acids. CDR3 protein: CASSVAPRLGFTDTQYF. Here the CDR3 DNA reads TGTGCCAGCAGCGTAGCGCCCCGCCTAGGATTCACAGATACGCAGTATTTT.

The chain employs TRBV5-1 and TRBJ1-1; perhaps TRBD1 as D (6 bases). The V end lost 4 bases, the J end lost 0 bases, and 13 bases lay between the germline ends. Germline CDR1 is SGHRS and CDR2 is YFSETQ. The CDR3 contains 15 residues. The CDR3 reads CASSPGGTMNTEAFF. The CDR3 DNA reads TGCGCCAGCAGCCCCGGTGGGACAATGAACACTGAAGCTTTCTTT.

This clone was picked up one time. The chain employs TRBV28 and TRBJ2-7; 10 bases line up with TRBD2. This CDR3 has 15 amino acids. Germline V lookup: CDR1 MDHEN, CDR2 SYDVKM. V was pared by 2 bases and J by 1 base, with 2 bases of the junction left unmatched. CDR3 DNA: TGTGCCAGCAGTTTAGCTAGCGGGAGATCCTACGAGCAGTACTTC. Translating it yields CASSLASGRSYEQYF.

CDR3 loop: CASTAIAGDNEQFF. As DNA, the CDR3 is TGTGCCAGCACCGCGATCGCTGGAGACAATGAGCAGTTCTTC. The V gene is TRBV6-5, the J gene TRBJ2-1; D gene uncertain. V shed 7 bases and J shed 5 bases, with 15 bases lying between them. This CDR3 is 14 amino acids long. The germline V gene encodes CDR1 MNHEY and CDR2 SVGAGI.

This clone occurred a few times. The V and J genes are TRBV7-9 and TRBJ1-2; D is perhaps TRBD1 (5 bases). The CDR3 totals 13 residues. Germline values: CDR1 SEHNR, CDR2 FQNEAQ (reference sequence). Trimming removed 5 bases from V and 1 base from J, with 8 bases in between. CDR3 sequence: CASSPGLNYGYTF. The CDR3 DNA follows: TGTGCCAGCAGCCCGGGACTTAACTATGGCTACACCTTC.

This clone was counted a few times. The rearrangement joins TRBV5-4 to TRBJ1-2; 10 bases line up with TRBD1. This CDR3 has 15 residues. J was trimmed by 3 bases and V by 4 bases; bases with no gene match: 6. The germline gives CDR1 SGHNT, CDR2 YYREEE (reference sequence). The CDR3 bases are TGTGCCAGCAGCCCATCGACAGGGGGCGACTATGGCTACACCTTC. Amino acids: CASSPSTGGDYGYTF.

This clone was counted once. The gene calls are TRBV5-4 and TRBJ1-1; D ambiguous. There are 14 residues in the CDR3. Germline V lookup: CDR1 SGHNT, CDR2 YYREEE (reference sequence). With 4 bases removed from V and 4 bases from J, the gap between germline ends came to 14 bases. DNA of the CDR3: TGTGCCAGCAGCGTTGTGGCTTCAGGCACTGAAGCTTTCTTT. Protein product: CASSVVASGTEAFF.

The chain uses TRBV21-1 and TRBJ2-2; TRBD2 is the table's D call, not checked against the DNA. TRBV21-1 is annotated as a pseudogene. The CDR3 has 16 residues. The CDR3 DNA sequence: TGTGCCAGCAGCAAAGGGACTAGCGGGAGAGGCGGGGAGCTGTTTTTT. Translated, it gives CASSKGTSGRGGELFF.

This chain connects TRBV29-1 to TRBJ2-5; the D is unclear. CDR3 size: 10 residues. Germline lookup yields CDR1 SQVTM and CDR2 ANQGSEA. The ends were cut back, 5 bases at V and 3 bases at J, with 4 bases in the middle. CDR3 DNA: TGCAGCGTTTCAGAAGAGACCCAGTACTTC. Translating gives CSVSEETQYF.

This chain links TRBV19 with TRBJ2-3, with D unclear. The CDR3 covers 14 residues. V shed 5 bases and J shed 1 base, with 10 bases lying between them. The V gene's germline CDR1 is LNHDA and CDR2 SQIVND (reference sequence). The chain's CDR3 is CASSYGRGTDTQYF. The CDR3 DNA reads TGTGCCAGTAGTTACGGTAGAGGCACAGATACGCAGTATTTT.

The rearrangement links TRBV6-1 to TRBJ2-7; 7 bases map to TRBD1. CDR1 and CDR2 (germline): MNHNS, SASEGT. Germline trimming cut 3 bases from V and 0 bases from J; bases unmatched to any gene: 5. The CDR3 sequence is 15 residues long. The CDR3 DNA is TGTGCCAGCAGTGATAGGACAGGTGGCTCCTACGAGCAGTACTTC. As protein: CASSDRTGGSYEQYF.

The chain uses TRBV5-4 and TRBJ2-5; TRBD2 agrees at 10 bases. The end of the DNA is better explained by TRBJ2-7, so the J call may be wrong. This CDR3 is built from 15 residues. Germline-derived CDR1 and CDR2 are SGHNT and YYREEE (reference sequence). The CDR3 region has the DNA TGTGCCAGCAGCTTTAGCGGGGGGCCTCCCTACGAGCAGTACTTC. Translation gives CASSFSGGPPYEQYF.

The CDR3 is CASSPQGLANTGELFF. CDR3 bases: TGCGCCAGCAGCCCCCAGGGGCTTGCGAACACCGGGGAGCTGTTTTTT. This chain connects TRBV5-1 to TRBJ2-2; tentatively, D is TRBD1 (6 bases). CDR1 and CDR2 (germline): SGHRS, YFSETQ. This CDR3 has 16 amino acids. The V and J ends lost 4 bases and 0 bases respectively, with 13 bases between them.

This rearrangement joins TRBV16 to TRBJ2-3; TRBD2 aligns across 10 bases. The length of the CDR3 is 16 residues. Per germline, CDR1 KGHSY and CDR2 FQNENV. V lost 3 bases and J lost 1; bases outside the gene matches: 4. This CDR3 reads CASSQRTSGRTDTQYF. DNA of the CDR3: TGTGCCAGCAGCCAGAGGACTAGCGGACGCACAGATACGCAGTATTTT.

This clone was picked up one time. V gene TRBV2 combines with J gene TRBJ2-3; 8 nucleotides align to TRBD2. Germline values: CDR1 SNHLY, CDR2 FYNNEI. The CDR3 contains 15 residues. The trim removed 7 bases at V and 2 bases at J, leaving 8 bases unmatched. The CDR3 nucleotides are TGTGCCAGCACGTTCGGCGGGGGGTCCACAGATACGCAGTATTTT. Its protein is CASTFGGGSTDTQYF.

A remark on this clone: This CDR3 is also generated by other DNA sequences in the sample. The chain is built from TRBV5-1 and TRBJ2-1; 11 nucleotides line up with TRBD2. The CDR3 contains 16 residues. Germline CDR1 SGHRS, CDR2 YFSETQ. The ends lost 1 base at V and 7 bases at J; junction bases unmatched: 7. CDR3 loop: CASSLYSGGASNEQFF. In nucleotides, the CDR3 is TGCGCCAGCAGCTTGTATAGCGGGGGGGCAAGTAATGAGCAGTTCTTC.

CDR3 in amino acids: CASSLAGYGYTF. DNA of the CDR3: TGCGCCAGCAGCTTGGCCGGCTATGGCTACACCTTC. V is TRBV5-1 and J is TRBJ1-2; D is unclear. The CDR3 consists of 12 residues. Trimming stripped 0 bases from V and 4 bases from J, with 4 bases between. CDR1 and CDR2 (germline): SGHRS, YFSETQ.

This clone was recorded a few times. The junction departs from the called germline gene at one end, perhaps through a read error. In nucleotides, the CDR3 is TGTGCCAGCAGCCTCATGGGGACAGACTTATTCTTC. Its translation: CASSLMGTDLFF. The chain couples TRBV5-4 to TRBJ2-7, with TRBD1 matching 7 bases. The CDR3 loop spans 12 amino acids. Germline-derived CDR1 and CDR2 are SGHNT and YYREEE (reference sequence).